Listed below are T cell receptor beta chains from one sample, sequenced in a study of cytomegalovirus exposure and HLA in healthy donors. Produced via immunoSEQ multiplex PCR; TCRdb's table is partial and in-frame only. In the table there are approximately 45,000 clones, approximately 78% of which are singletons. Sequenced input: PBMCs. The receptors come from a woman in her 30s in good health and CMV-seronegative. Both conserved end residues are part of each CDR3.

J gene,V gene,CDR3 protein
TRBJ2-7,TRBV5-1,CASSPIGTSEQYF
TRBJ2-5,TRBV7-7,CASSFRGETQYF
TRBJ2-3,TRBV7-8,CASSGGGLSTDTQYF
TRBJ2-7,TRBV30,CAVGLSYEQYF
TRBJ2-3,TRBV11-2,CASSHGTSGTTDTQYF
TRBJ1-3,TRBV28,CASSAALGLSPRGLSGNTIYF
TRBJ2-5,TRBV6-5,CASSSHRVETQYF
TRBJ1-3,TRBV9,CASSVGGRSAGNTIYF
TRBJ2-7,TRBV6-5,CASTAQGGEQYF
TRBJ2-7,TRBV5-6,CASSLGLLYEQYF
TRBJ1-2,TRBV18,CASTRDSPAEGYTF
TRBJ1-5,TRBV6-4,CASRPNRGSQPQHF
TRBJ2-3,TRBV5-4,CASSPNTDTQYF
TRBJ2-1,TRBV15,CATSRLNEQFF
TRBJ1-3,TRBV19,CASSMNSISGNTIYF
TRBJ1-6,TRBV30,CAWRRGGLTNSPLHF
TRBJ2-1,TRBV5-6,CASSLGATDVNEQFF
TRBJ2-7,TRBV28,CASKIGASGSYEQYF
TRBJ1-1,TRBV28,CASSPRQGAMDTEAFF
TRBJ2-1,TRBV2,CASSPVYNEQFF
TRBJ2-7,TRBV9,CASSPGTGGAYEQYF
TRBJ2-2,TRBV6-5,CASSERETGELFF
TRBJ2-3,TRBV28,CASSVPDYTDTQYF
TRBJ2-1,TRBV7-2,CASSFSERGLADEEQFF
TRBJ2-1,TRBV6-4,CASSSGTSNEQFF
TRBJ2-3,TRBV6-4,CASSETSGSEADTQYF
TRBJ2-1,TRBV7-7,CASSLDSYNEQFF
TRBJ1-3,TRBV6-5,CASSKQGQNTIYF
TRBJ1-1,TRBV7-9,CASSARGTEAFF
TRBJ2-5,TRBV6-6,CASSYSPGRETQYF
TRBJ2-7,TRBV7-2,CASSSSGTSYEQYF
TRBJ2-1,TRBV15,CATSGSGGVRVNEQFF
TRBJ1-1,TRBV7-7,CARKLRDRYTEAFF
TRBJ1-2,TRBV5-6,CASSRTGVTGYTF
TRBJ2-3,TRBV6-4,CASSDGSGGASDTQYF
TRBJ1-5,TRBV4-1,CASSQEPGVQPQHF
TRBJ2-1,TRBV30,CACVDRERYNEQFF
TRBJ1-5,TRBV7-2,CASSRWAAQGHQPQHF
TRBJ2-2,TRBV4-1,CASSLSGQTNTGELFF
TRBJ1-4,TRBV5-1,CASSLGGDSSHRLFF
TRBJ2-7,TRBV5-1,CASTLTGNGLLEQYF
TRBJ2-5,TRBV10-2,CASSTVGGIGETQYF
TRBJ2-5,TRBV12-5,CASGLERQGFPETQYF
TRBJ2-5,TRBV29-1,CSGRGGEETQYF
TRBJ2-5,TRBV28,CASSFHGSGAVGAQYF